This T cell receptor (beta chain) is from a study of metastatic and nonmetastatic thyroid tumors. MiXCR re-clonotyped the PCR reads for TCRdb. The sample has thousands of clones; 35% to 40% are singletons. Trimming removed 2 bases at V and 1 base at J, with 9 bases between. The CDR3 has 15 residues. Germline loops: CDR1 MNHEY, CDR2 SVGEGT. Not a single patient had been given any form of treatment at any point before undergoing thyroid surgery. Sample: adjacent normal tissue. This clonotype was sampled from a female donor with papillary thyroid cancer or a benign thyroid nodule (not recorded which). Some clones in this sample may be carry-over from other donors' samples. This chain connects TRBV6-2 or TRBV6-3 to TRBJ1-5; possible D gene TRBD1, 5 bases. The CDR3 loop is CASSYRGDSNQPQHF. In DNA, the CDR3 is TGTGCCAGCAGTTACCGTGGGGACAGCAATCAGCCCCAGCATTTT.